The clone carrying this T cell receptor (beta chain) occurred a few times. The antigen is not known. This PCR relied on a set of 60 Vbeta primers and 13 Jbeta primers. Profiled with immunoSEQ multiplex PCR; TCRdb holds only in-frame clones, not every one. The sample consists of approximately 150,000 clones, about two thirds of them appearing once. The sample originates from a study of cytomegalovirus exposure and HLA in healthy donors. Points from the study as a whole: A cluster of highly shared sequence variants was likely a sequencing artifact. Being productive about 90% or about 30% of the time was typical of most TCR beta V segments in an earlier analysis.

This sequence originates from a young man in good health and CMV-seropositive. Sequenced sample: PBMCs.

The CDR3 DNA follows: TGTGCCAGCAGCCAAGATCAACTAATTACGCAGTATTTT. Translating gives CASSQDQLITQYF. The chain joins TRBV14 to TRBJ2-3, with unresolved D. The CDR3 has 13 amino acids. The germline V gene has CDR1 SGHDN and CDR2 FVKESK. V shed 0 bases and J shed 8 bases, with 9 bases lying between them.